This T cell receptor (beta chain) stems from a study of shared clonotypes between healthy human individuals. Study information: Per donor, CD8 memory used one plate, CD8 naive used two, CD4 memory used three and CD4 naive used three.

Findings and limits, study-wide: A few donors had 4% to 6.5% of their naive CD4 clonotypes in common. Naive subsets typically showed greater estimated richness than memory subsets.

For this clone: Its target is unknown.

Germline CDR1 and CDR2: SGHNT and YYREEE (reference sequence). The CDR3 length is 14 residues. V lost 2 bases and J lost 8; bases outside the gene matches: 5. Sorted subsets were amplified in replicate PCRs using 150 to 250 ng DNA, 25,000 to 30,000 T cell genomes. Assay: immunoSEQ multiplex PCR; the TCRdb copy retains only in-frame clones and omits some. The profile shows over a million clones, roughly 96% of them singletons. The V and J genes are TRBV5-4 and TRBJ1-4, with 8 bases that match TRBD1. The TCR sequence derives from a man aged 30 to 45 in good health. Sequences were obtained from naive CD4+ T cells sorted from blood. The sample's subset: CD45RA+ positively selected. CDR3: CASSLQGEAEKLFF. The DNA of the CDR3 is TGTGCCAGCAGCTTACAGGGGGAGGCGGAAAAACTGTTTTTT.